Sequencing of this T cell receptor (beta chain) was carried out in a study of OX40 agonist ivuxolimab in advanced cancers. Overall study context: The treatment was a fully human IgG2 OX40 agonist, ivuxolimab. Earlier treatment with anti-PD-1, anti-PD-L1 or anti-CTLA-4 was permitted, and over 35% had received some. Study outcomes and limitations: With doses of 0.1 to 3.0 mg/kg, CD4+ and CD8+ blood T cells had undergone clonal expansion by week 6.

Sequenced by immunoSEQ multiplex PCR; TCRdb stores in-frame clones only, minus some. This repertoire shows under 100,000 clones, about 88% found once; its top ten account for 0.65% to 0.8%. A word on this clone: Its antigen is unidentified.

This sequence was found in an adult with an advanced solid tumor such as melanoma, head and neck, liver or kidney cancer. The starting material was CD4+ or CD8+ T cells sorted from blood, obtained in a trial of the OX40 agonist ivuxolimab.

The CDR3 DNA follows: TGTGCCAGCAGTGTAAGCACAGATACGCAGTATTTT. Translating gives CASSVSTDTQYF. V and J are TRBV2 and TRBJ2-3; D call uncertain. The CDR3 is 12 residues long. Trimming removed 4 bases at V and 0 bases at J, with 2 bases between. Germline V lookup: CDR1 SNHLY, CDR2 FYNNEI.